The rows below give T cell receptor beta chains drawn from one sample of a study of T cells in tumors after PD-1 blockade. TCRdb's copy holds only in-frame clones and misses some; the assay was immunoSEQ multiplex PCR. The table has thousands of clones, roughly 60% seen once. The sequencing here drew on tumor tissue, taken after anti-PD-1 treatment. The receptors derive from a human donor with basal cell carcinoma. Both conserved end residues are part of each CDR3. Each record gives: D gene, clone size, J gene, V gene, CDR3 protein, CDR3 DNA. A D gene is named only where the DNA matches it firmly. Clone size is stated in some rows and not others, as once, few, many or a class when expanded.

.	.	TRBJ2-3	TRBV3-1/TRBV3-2	CASSQARGRADTQYF	TGTGCTAGCAGCCAAGCACGGGGAAGGGCAGATACGCAGTATTTT
.	.	TRBJ2-3	TRBV24-1	CAISNGGPAASSTDTQYF	TGTGCCATCTCAAACGGGGGGCCCGCCGCCTCTAGCACAGATACGCAGTATTTT
.	.	TRBJ1-6	TRBV5-5	CASTIPGVTYNSPLHF	TGTGCCAGCACCATTCCAGGGGTAACCTATAATTCACCCCTCCACTTT
.	.	TRBJ1-4	TRBV20-1	CSASSEKLFF	TGCAGTGCTAGCAGTGAAAAACTGTTTTTT
TRBD2	few	TRBJ2-7	TRBV6-5	CASSYLRGSSYEQYF	TGTGCCAGCAGTTATTTGCGGGGGAGCTCCTACGAGCAGTACTTC
.	.	TRBJ2-7	TRBV6-6	CASRPGVHEQYF	TGTGCCAGCAGACCAGGGGTCCACGAGCAGTACTTC
.	.	TRBJ2-7	TRBV14	CASSQEGRGASYEQYF	TGTGCCAGCAGCCAAGAGGGGCGCGGGGCCTCCTACGAGCAGTACTTC
TRBD1	.	TRBJ1-3	TRBV6-6	CASSYSNRGTGNTIYF	TGTGCCAGCAGTTACTCGAACAGGGGTACGGGAAACACCATATATTTT
.	.	TRBJ2-7	TRBV13	CASSPGQGEQYF	TGTGCCAGCAGCCCAGGGCAGGGCGAGCAGTACTTC
.	.	TRBJ1-6	TRBV7-2	CASSLEWGTNSPLHF	TGTGCCAGCAGCTTAGAGTGGGGAACTAATTCACCCCTCCACTTT
.	few	TRBJ2-7	TRBV12-3/TRBV12-4	CASSRVSSEQYF	TGTGCCAGCAGTAGGGTCTCTAGCGAGCAGTACTTC
TRBD1	.	TRBJ2-7	TRBV5-6	CASSYRDRENAEQYF	TGTGCCAGCAGCTACCGGGACAGGGAGAATGCCGAGCAGTACTTC
.	few	TRBJ1-2	TRBV5-6	CASSLKGFNYGYTF	TGTGCCAGCAGCTTGAAGGGGTTTAACTATGGCTACACCTTC
TRBD1	.	TRBJ1-3	TRBV3-1/TRBV3-2	CASSQGLQGPGNTIYF	TGTGCCAGCAGCCAAGGATTACAGGGGCCTGGAAACACCATATATTTT
TRBD1	.	TRBJ2-5	TRBV19	CASSIDGTGGRRETQYF	TGTGCCAGTAGTATAGATGGGACAGGGGGACGACGGGAGACCCAGTACTTC
TRBD1	few	TRBJ1-2	TRBV4-1	CASSHLHRGGDGYTF	TGCGCCAGCAGCCATCTGCACAGGGGTGGGGATGGCTACACCTTC
.	.	TRBJ2-3	TRBV5-4	CASSYGSASTDTQYF	TGTGCCAGCAGCTACGGCAGCGCCAGCACAGATACGCAGTATTTT